This T cell receptor (beta chain) was recovered during a study of blood T cell repertoires in COVID-19. Study context: The United States, Italy and Spain supplied acute and convalescent COVID-19 samples.

CDR1 is SGHTA, CDR2 FQGNSA, per germline. The length of the CDR3 is 15 residues. V dropped 7 bases and J dropped 4; count of bases not matched to a gene: 10. Source study methods: Scientists estimated how many nucleated cells there were by amplifying reference gene primers. The table came from immunoSEQ multiplex PCR; TCRdb's copy has only in-frame clones and leaves some out. The D gene and trimming were derived from the DNA, and the V and J assignments and clone size from that table. The repertoire holds over 30,000 clones, around 90% seen once, with about 12% in the top ten. This sequence joins TRBV7-2 and TRBJ1-2; 9 bases agree with TRBD1. The TCR was taken from a man between 65 and 85 years old with acute or convalescent COVID-19. Input material: peripheral blood. The CDR3, as DNA: TGTGCCAGCACGGAACAGGGGGCGAATCTCTATGGCTACACCTTC. Translated, it gives CASTEQGANLYGYTF.